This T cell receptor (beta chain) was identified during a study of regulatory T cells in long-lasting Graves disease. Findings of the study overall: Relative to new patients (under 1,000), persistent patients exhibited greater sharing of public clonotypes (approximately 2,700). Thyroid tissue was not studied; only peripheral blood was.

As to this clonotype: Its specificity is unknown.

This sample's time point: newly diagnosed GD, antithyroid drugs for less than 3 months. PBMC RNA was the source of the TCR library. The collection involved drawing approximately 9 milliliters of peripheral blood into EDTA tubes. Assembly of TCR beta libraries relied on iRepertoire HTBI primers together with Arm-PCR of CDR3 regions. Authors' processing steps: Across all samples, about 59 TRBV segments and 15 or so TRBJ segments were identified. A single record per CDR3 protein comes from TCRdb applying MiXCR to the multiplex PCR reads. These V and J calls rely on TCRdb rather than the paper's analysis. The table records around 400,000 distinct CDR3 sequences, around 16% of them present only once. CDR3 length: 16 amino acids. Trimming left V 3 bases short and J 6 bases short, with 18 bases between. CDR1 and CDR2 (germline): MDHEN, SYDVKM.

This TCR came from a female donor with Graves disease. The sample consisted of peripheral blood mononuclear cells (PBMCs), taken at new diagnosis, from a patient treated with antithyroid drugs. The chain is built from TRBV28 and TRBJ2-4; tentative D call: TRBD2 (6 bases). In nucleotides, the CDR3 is TGTGCCAGCAGTTTTGTACGGTGGGGGGAGGCAAACATTCAGTACTTC. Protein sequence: CASSFVRWGEANIQYF.